The 8 T cell receptor beta chains below all came from one sample that was sequenced in a study of blood T cell repertoires in COVID-19. Some clones are missing from TCRdb's copy, which holds only in-frame ones; the method was immunoSEQ multiplex PCR. Of 85,000 to 120,000 clones listed, approximately 84% are singletons. Sequenced: peripheral blood. The source is a woman aged 55-69 years with acute or convalescent COVID-19.

This chain links TRBV5-4 with TRBJ2-1; 7 bases fit TRBD2. This CDR3 has 14 residues. Germline V lookup: CDR1 SGHNT, CDR2 YYREEE (reference sequence). The CDR3 bases are TGTGCGCATGGGGAGGGGCTCTCCTACAATGAGCAGTTCTTC. Translated, it gives CAHGEGLSYNEQFF.

The CDR3 reads CASRRTGVGNTIYF. In DNA, the CDR3 is TGTGCCAGCAGAAGGACAGGGGTAGGAAACACCATATATTTT. The chain is built from TRBV6-5 and TRBJ1-3; TRBD1 agrees at 9 bases. This CDR3 comprises 14 residues. Germline V CDR1 and CDR2: MNHEY, SVGAGI. The J segment lost 4 bases and the V segment lost 6 bases, leaving 4 bases of the junction unmatched.

The V call is TRBV5-5, the J call TRBJ2-7; 11 positions match TRBD1. V lost 5 bases to trimming and J lost 3 bases; unmatched junction nucleotides: 4. Germline lookup yields CDR1 SGHKS and CDR2 YYEKEE (reference sequence). CDR3 size: 14 residues. Written as DNA, the CDR3 is TGTGCCAGCAGTCCGGGACAGGGGGTCTACGAGCAGTACTTC. It encodes CASSPGQGVYEQYF.

This clone was seen a handful of times. This chain connects TRBV11-2 to TRBJ1-6; 9 nucleotides match TRBD1. The germline gives CDR1 SGHAT, CDR2 FQNNGV. The trim removed 6 bases at V and 8 bases at J, leaving 5 bases unmatched. The CDR3 is 14 residues long. CDR3 residues: CASRKDRGYSPLHF. The CDR3 nucleotides read TGTGCCAGCAGAAAGGACAGGGGTTATTCACCCCTCCACTTT.

The table lists this clone with a count of one. This chain connects TRBV5-1 to TRBJ2-3, with D uncertain. The V gene lost 5 bases and the J gene lost 2 bases, with 15 bases spanning the gap. The length of the CDR3 is 15 residues. CDR1 and CDR2 (germline): SGHRS, YFSETQ. CDR3 nucleotides: TGCGCCAGCAGGACCTCGACACTTCCCACAGATACGCAGTATTTT. Translated, it gives CASRTSTLPTDTQYF.

J is TRBJ2-3 and V is TRBV6-5, with D unresolved. V was shortened by 4 bases and J by 6 bases, with 20 bases between the two germline ends. The CDR3 extends over 16 amino acids. Germline lookup yields CDR1 MNHEY and CDR2 SVGAGI. This CDR3 reads CASSWWAAGSSDTQYF. The CDR3 DNA reads as TGTGCCAGCAGTTGGTGGGCCGCCGGCAGCTCTGATACGCAGTATTTT.

The chain combines TRBV7-8 with TRBJ1-5; D remains ambiguous. With 3 bases removed from V and 5 bases from J, the gap between germline ends came to 11 bases. Germline V CDR1 and CDR2: SGHVS, FQNEAQ. The CDR3 is made up of 14 amino acids. For the CDR3, the DNA is TGTGCCAGCAGCTTCCTAAATAACGATCAGCCCCAGCATTTT. Translating it yields CASSFLNNDQPQHF.

Only one count was recorded for this clone. The V and J genes are TRBV7-2 and TRBJ2-5; 16 bases agree with TRBD2. Germline V gene data show CDR1 as SGHTA and CDR2 as FQGNSA. Unmatched junction bases numbered 4, after V lost 5 bases and J lost 4 bases. The CDR3 is made up of 16 amino acids. CDR3 nucleotides: TGTGCCAGCAGCCTGGGACTAGCGGGAGGGAGAGAGACCCAGTACTTC. It specifies CASSLGLAGGRETQYF.